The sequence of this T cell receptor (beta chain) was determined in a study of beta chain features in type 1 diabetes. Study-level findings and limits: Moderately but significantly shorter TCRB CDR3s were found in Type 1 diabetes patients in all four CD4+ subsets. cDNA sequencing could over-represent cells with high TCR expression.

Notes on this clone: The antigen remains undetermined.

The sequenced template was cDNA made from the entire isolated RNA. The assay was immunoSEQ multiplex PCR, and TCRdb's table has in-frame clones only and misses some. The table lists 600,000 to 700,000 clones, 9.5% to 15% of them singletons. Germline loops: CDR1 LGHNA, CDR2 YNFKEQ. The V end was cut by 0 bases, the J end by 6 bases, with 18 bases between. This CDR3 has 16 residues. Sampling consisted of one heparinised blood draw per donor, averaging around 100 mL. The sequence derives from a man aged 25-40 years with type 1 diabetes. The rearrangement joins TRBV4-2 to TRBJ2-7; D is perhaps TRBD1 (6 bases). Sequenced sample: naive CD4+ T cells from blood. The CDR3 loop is CASSQEPTGRGFEQYF. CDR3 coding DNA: TGTGCCAGCAGCCAAGAGCCGACGGGCAGGGGATTCGAGCAGTACTTC.